This T cell receptor beta chain was identified in a study of early T cells in non-severe SARS-CoV-2 infection. Study summary: Bulk RNA taken from unsorted whole blood was sequenced, leaving chains unpaired. Study-level results: Reliance on VDJdb matching favored anti-spike CD8 responses; private and CD4 specificities were missed.

Germline assignment: CDR1 SQVTM and CDR2 ANQGSEA. The CDR3 loop spans 14 amino acids. Trimming removed 6 bases from V and 4 bases from J; junction bases left unmatched: 8. cDNA molecules, individually, were tagged with unique molecular identifiers. From the 5' RACE reads, TCRdb called clonotypes with MiXCR, one entry per CDR3 protein. The repertoire includes approximately 58,000 distinct CDR3 sequences, around a tenth of them detected once, and 10% sits in the top ten. The sample holds a few counts of this clonotype. Its antigen is currently unknown. The rearrangement uses TRBV29-1 and TRBJ2-1; 8 bases are shared with TRBD1. The source is an adult who was a healthcare worker with PCR-confirmed SARS-CoV-2 infection or an uninfected control (not recorded which). The source material was whole blood. In DNA form, the CDR3 reads TGCAGCGTGGACAAAGGGACAGGATACAATGAGCAGTTCTTC. Encoded protein: CSVDKGTGYNEQFF.